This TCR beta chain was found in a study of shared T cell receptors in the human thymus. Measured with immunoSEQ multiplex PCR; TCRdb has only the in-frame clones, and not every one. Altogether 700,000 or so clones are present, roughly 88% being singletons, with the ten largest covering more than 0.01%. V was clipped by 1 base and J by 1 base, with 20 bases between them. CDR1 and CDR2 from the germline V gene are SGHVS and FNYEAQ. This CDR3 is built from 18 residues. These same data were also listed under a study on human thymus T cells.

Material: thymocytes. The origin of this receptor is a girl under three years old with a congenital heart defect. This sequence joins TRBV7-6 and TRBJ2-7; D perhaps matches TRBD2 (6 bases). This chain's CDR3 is CASSLVCCRDSSSYEQYF. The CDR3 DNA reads TGTGCCAGCAGCTTAGTCTGTTGCCGGGACTCCAGTTCCTACGAGCAGTACTTC.